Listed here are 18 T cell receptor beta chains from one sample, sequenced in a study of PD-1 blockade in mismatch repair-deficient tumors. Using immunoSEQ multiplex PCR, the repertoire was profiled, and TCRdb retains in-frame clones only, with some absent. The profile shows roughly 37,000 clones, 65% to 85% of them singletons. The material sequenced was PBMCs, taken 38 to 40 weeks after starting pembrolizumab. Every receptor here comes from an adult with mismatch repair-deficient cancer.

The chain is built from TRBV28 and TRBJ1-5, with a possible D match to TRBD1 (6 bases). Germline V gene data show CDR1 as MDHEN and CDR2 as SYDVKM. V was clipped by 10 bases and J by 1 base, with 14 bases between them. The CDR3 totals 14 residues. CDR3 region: CATCRDTSNQPQHF. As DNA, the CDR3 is TGTGCCACATGCCGGGACACAAGCAATCAGCCCCAGCATTTT.

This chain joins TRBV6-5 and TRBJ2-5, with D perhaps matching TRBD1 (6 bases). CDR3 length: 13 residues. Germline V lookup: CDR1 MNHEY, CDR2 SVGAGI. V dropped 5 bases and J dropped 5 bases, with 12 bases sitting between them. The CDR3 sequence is CASSPGVRETQYF. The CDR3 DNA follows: TGTGCCAGCAGTCCAGGGGTGAGGGAGACCCAGTACTTC.

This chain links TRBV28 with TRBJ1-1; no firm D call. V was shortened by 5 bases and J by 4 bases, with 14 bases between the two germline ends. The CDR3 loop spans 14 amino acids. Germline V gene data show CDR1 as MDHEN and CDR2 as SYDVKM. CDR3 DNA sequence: TGTGCCAGCAGTCCCGTCGCCGGGAGCACTGAAGCTTTCTTT. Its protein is CASSPVAGSTEAFF.

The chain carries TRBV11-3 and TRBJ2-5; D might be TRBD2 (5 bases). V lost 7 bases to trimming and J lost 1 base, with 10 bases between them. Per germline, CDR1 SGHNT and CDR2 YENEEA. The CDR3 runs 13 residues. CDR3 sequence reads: CASTSGAQETQYF. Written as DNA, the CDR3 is TGTGCCAGCACCAGCGGAGCCCAAGAGACCCAGTACTTC.

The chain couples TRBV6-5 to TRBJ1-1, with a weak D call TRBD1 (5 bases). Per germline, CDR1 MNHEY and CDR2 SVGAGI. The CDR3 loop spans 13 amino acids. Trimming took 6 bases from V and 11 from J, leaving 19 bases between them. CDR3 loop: CASSPSGGPEAFF. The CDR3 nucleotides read TGTGCCAGCAGCCCATCGGGGGGTCCAGAGGCTTTCTTT.

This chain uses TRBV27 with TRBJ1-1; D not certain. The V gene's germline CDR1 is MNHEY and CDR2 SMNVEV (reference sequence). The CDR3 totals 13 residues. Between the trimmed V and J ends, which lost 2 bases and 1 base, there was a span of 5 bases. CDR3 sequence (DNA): TGTGCCAGCAGTTTAGGAGGGAACACTGAAGCTTTCTTT. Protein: CASSLGGNTEAFF.

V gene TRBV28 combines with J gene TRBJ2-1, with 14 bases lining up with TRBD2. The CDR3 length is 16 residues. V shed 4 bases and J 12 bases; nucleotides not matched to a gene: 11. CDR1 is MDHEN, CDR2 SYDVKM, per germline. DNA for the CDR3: TGTGCCAGCAGTTCTAGACCGGGACTAGCGGGAGTTTTGCAGTTCTTC. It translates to CASSSRPGLAGVLQFF.

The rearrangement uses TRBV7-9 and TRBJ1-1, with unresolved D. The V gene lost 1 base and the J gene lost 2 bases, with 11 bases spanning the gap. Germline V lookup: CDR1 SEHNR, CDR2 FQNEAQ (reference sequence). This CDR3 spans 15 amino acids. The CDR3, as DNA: TGTGCCAGCAGCTTAGTTTCGGCTAGAAACACTGAAGCTTTCTTT. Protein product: CASSLVSARNTEAFF.

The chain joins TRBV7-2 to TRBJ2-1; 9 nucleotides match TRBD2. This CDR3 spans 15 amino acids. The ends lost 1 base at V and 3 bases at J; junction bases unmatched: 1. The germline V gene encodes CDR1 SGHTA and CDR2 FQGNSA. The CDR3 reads CASSLGTSDYNEQFF. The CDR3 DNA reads TGTGCCAGCAGCTTAGGGACTAGCGACTACAATGAGCAGTTCTTC.

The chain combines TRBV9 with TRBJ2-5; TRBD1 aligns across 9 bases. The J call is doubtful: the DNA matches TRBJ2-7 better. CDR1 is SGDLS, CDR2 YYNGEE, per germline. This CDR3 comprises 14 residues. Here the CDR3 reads CASSQGTGFDEQYF. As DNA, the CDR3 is TGTGCCAGCAGCCAGGGGACAGGGTTCGACGAGCAGTACTTC.

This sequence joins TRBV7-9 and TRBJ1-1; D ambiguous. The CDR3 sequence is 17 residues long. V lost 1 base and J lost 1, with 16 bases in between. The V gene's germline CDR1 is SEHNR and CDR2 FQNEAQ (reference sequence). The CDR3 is CASSLDSGVGRNTEAFF. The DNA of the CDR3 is TGTGCCAGCAGCTTAGATTCCGGGGTAGGGAGGAACACTGAAGCTTTCTTT.

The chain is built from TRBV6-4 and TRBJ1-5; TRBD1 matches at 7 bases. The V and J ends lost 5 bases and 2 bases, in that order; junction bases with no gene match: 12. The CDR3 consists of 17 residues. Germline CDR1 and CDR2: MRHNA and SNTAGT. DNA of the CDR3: TGTGCCAGCAGTAGATCGACAGGGCCTTTCGGCAATCAGCCCCAGCATTTT. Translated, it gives CASSRSTGPFGNQPQHF.

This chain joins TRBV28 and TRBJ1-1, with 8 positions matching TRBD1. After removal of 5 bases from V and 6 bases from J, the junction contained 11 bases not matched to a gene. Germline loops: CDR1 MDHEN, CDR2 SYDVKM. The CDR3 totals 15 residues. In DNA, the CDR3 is TGTGCCAGCAGTCCTAGACAGGGGAGGTTGCCTGAAGCTTTCTTT. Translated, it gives CASSPRQGRLPEAFF.

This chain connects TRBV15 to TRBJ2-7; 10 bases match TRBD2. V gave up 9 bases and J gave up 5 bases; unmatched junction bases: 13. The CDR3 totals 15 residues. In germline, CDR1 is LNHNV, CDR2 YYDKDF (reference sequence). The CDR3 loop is CATRSALAGAHEQYF. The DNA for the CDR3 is TGTGCCACTAGGTCGGCGCTAGCGGGAGCCCACGAGCAGTACTTC.

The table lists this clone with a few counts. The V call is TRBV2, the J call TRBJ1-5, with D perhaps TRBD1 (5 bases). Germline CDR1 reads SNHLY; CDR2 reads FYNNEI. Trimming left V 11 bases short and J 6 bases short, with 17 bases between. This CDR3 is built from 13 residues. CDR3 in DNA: TGTGCCTCCTGGGGCCAGGGAGGTCAGCCCCAGCATTTT. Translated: CASWGQGGQPQHF.

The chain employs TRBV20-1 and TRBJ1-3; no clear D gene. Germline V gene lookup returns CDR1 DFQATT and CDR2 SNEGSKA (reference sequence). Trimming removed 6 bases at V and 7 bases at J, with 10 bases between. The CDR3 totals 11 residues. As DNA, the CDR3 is TGCAGTGCCCTTTCACTGAACACCATATATTTT. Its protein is CSALSLNTIYF.

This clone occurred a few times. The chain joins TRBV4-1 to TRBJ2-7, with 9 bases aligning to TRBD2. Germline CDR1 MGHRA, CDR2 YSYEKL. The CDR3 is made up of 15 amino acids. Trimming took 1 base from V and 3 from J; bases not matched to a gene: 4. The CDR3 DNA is TGCGCCAGCAGCCAAGCCGGACTAGCGCGCTACGAGCAGTACTTC. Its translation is CASSQAGLARYEQYF.

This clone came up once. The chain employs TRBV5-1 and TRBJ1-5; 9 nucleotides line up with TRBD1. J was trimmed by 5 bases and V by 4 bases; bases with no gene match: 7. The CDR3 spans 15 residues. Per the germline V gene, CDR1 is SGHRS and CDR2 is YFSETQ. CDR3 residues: CASSPGDRADQPQHF. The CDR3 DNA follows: TGCGCCAGCAGCCCTGGGGACAGGGCCGATCAGCCCCAGCATTTT.